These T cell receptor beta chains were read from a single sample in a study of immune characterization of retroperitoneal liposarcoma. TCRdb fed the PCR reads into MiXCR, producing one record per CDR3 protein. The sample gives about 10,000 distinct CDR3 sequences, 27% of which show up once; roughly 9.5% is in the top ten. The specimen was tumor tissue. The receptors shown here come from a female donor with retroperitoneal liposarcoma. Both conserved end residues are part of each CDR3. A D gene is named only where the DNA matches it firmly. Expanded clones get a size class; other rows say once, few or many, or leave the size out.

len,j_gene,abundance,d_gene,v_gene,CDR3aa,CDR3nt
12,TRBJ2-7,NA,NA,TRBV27,CASRTVVNEQYF,TGTGCCAGCAGGACGGTGGTTAATGAGCAGTACTTC
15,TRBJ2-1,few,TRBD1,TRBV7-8,CASSQIGTAQETQFF,TGTGCCAGCAGCCAAATCGGGACAGCGCAAGAGACCCAGTTCTTC
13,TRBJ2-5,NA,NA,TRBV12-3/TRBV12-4,CASSMDGSYEQCF,TGTGCCAGCAGTATGGACGGCTCGTACGAGCAGTGCTTC
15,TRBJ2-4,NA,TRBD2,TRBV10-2,CASSEMAGAYNEQYF,TGCGCCAGCAGTGAGATGGCGGGAGCCTACAATGAGCAGTACTTC
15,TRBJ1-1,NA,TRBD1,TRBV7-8,CASGPVTGMNTEAFF,TGTGCCAGCGGCCCTGTGACAGGGATGAACACTGAAGCTTTCTTT
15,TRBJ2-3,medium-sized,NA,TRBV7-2,CASSSGGVRADTQYF,TGTGCCAGCAGCTCCGGCGGGGTTCGGGCAGATACGCAGTATTTT
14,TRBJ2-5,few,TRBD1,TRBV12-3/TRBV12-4,CASSLPDRLETQYF,TGTGCCAGCAGTCTCCCGGACAGGCTAGAGACCCAGTACTTC
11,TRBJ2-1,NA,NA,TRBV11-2,CASSFKGEQFF,TGTGCCAGCAGCTTCAAGGGCGAGCAGTTCTTC
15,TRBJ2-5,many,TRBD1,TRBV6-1,CASRHRQGRYNEQYF,TGTGCCAGCAGACATAGACAGGGGAGGTACAATGAGCAGTACTTC
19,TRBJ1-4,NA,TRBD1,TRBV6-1,CASSELGGPRTGKYEKLFF,TGTGCCAGCAGTGAATTGGGCGGACCCCGGACAGGAAAATATGAAAAACTGTTTTTT
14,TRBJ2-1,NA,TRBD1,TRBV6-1,CASGADRGSYEQFF,TGTGCCAGTGGAGCGGACAGGGGATCCTACGAGCAGTTCTTC
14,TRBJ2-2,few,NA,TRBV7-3,CASSSTLNTGELFF,TGTGCCAGCAGCTCGACCCTAAACACCGGGGAGCTGTTTTTT
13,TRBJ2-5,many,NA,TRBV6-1,CASSYHIKETQYF,TGTGCCAGCAGCTACCATATCAAAGAGACCCAGTACTTC
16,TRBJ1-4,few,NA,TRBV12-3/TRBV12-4,CASSLVLRSANEKLFF,TGTGCCAGCAGTTTGGTTCTGAGGTCGGCAAATGAAAAACTGTTTTTT
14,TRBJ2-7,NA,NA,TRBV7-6,CASSPPLDTYEQYF,TGTGCCAGCAGCCCCCCACTAGATACCTACGAGCAGTACTTC
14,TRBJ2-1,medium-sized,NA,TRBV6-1,CASSDRGASVKQFF,TGTGCCAGCAGTGATCGGGGGGCCAGCGTTAAGCAGTTCTTC
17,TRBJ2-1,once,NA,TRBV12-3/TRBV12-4,CASSLIRALSSYNEQFF,TGTGCCAGCAGTCTAATCAGAGCTCTAAGCTCCTACAATGAGCAGTTCTTC